These 4 T cell receptor beta chains were all obtained from the same sample, sequenced in a study of T cells after somatic rescue of genetic block. TCRdb keeps only in-frame clones here, not all; method: immunoSEQ multiplex PCR. The sample comprises around 64,000 clones, 92% of which are singletons, and around 3% rests with the top ten. The specimen sequenced was peripheral blood mononuclear cells (PBMCs). The receptors shown here come from a man aged 35 to 55.

The rearrangement joins TRBV6-1 to TRBJ1-4; D is ambiguous. The CDR3 consists of 13 residues. V lost 3 bases to trimming and J lost 5 bases, with 7 bases between them. Germline V gene data show CDR1 as MNHNS and CDR2 as SASEGT. In DNA form, the CDR3 reads TGTGCCAGCAGTGACCTCCAGAATGAAAAACTGTTTTTT. It is translated as CASSDLQNEKLFF.

This clone was observed a single time. V and J are TRBV6-7 and TRBJ2-7, with TRBD1 matching 7 bases. TRBV6-7 is an open reading frame, and its role is uncertain. There are 15 residues in the CDR3. J lost 6 bases, V lost 2 bases, and 10 bases had no gene match. This CDR3 reads CASSYPERGHGEQYF. For the CDR3, the DNA is TGTGCCAGCAGTTACCCCGAGAGGGGGCACGGCGAGCAGTACTTC.

The J gene is TRBJ2-7, the V gene TRBV7-3; D uncertain. Trimming stripped 2 bases from V and 4 bases from J, with 15 bases between. The CDR3 runs 15 residues. The germline CDR1 and CDR2 sequences are SGHTA and FQGTGA. The CDR3 spells CASSLARAPEYEQYF. The CDR3 bases are TGTGCCAGCAGCTTAGCAAGGGCCCCCGAGTACGAGCAGTACTTC. Full variable domain (remainder filled in from reference TRBV7-3 and TRBJ2-7): GAGVSQTPSNKVTEKGKYVELRCDPISGHTALYWYRQSLGQGPEFLIYFQGTGAADDSGLPNDRFFAVRPEGSVSTLKIQRTERGDSAVYLCASSLARAPEYEQYFGPGTRLTVT.

This chain joins TRBV7-3 and TRBJ2-1, with TRBD2 identical over 7 bases. V lost 2 bases and J lost 9; bases outside the gene matches: 1. There are 12 residues in the CDR3. Germline lookup yields CDR1 SGHTA and CDR2 FQGTGA. CDR3 nucleotides: TGTGCCAGCAGCTTAGGCGGGGGTGAGCAGTTCTTC. This sequence encodes CASSLGGGEQFF.